These 31 T cell receptor beta chains originate from one sample sequenced in a study of human T cells and chemical hapten exposure. TCRdb independently ran MiXCR on the RACE reads; one entry per CDR3 protein. This sample has 40,000 to 65,000 distinct CDR3 sequences; roughly 11% occur once, and the top ten carry roughly 1.8%. Time point denoted: patch test 1, 2 weeks after DPC sensitization. The treatment is: therapeutic diphenylcyclopropenone sensitization with weekly scalp DPC. Unseparated into fractions, whole blood served as the source from which total RNA was extracted. Sequencing was performed on whole blood, taken in connection with sensitization to the hapten diphenylcyclopropenone (DPC). The source is a woman aged 40 to 50 with alopecia areata. Some clones in this sample may be carry-over from other donors' samples.

This clonotype came up a few times. The chain combines TRBV28 with TRBJ2-1; D ambiguous. V lost 6 bases and J 3 bases, leaving 18 bases between the germline ends. Germline CDR1 is MDHEN and CDR2 is SYDVKM. The CDR3 is 16 amino acids. In DNA, the CDR3 is TGTGCCAGCAGCCGAACGGCCCAGCCCCTCTACAATGAGCAGTTCTTC. This codes for CASSRTAQPLYNEQFF. The variable domain in full, with the rest retrieved from reference TRBV28 and TRBJ2-1, is DVKVTQSSRYLVKRTGEKVFLECVQDMDHENMFWYRQDPGLGLRLIYFSYDVKMKEKGDIPEGYSVSREKKERFSLILESASTNQTSMYLCASSRTAQPLYNEQFFGPGTRLTVL.

The V gene is TRBV9, the J gene TRBJ2-7; D might be TRBD2 (6 bases). V lost 8 bases and J lost 8, with 11 bases in between. Germline V CDR1 and CDR2: SGDLS, YYNGEE. The CDR3 is 10 amino acids. The CDR3 DNA is TGTGCCAGTGGGGAGGTCAAGCAGTACTTC. It specifies CASGEVKQYF.

In its sample, this clonotype was seen many times. The gene calls are TRBV20-1 and TRBJ1-2; no firm D call. Germline V lookup: CDR1 DFQATT, CDR2 SNEGSKA (reference sequence). This CDR3 region has 12 residues. With 0 bases removed from V and 4 bases from J, the gap between germline ends came to 6 bases. The CDR3 sequence is CSARDPPYGYTF. CDR3 sequence (DNA): TGCAGTGCTAGAGACCCACCCTATGGCTACACCTTC.

This chain links TRBV7-8 with TRBJ2-3; D is ambiguous. The CDR3 has 15 amino acids. Germline CDR1 SGHVS, CDR2 FQNEAQ. Trimming removed 5 bases at V and 1 base at J, with 13 bases between. In DNA, the CDR3 is TGTGCCAGCAGCCCGAAGGTGGGCGGCACAGATACGCAGTATTTT. This gives the protein CASSPKVGGTDTQYF. The full variable domain, in which reference TRBV7-8 and TRBJ2-3 provide the parts outside the CDR3, is GAGVSQSPRYKVAKRGQDVALRCDPISGHVSLFWYQQALGQGPEFLTYFQNEAQLDKSGLPSDRFFAERPEGSVSTLKIQRTQQEDSAVYLCASSPKVGGTDTQYFGPGTRLTVL.

The chain uses TRBV28 and TRBJ1-4; D ambiguous. The CDR3 is 14 amino acids. The V end lost 5 bases, the J end lost 3 bases, and 10 bases lay between the germline ends. Per germline, CDR1 MDHEN and CDR2 SYDVKM. CDR3 sequence reads: CASSLVVSNEKLFF. DNA for the CDR3: TGTGCCAGCAGTCTCGTGGTGTCTAATGAAAAACTGTTTTTT.

This clonotype was seen at least ten times. The chain is built from TRBV7-6 and TRBJ2-7; either TRBD1 or TRBD2 may fit D (5 bases each). V was clipped by 3 bases and J by 0 bases, with 12 bases between them. CDR3 length equals 15 residues. Germline lookup yields CDR1 SGHVS and CDR2 FNYEAQ. The CDR3, as DNA: TGTGCCAGCAGCTTCGAGGGGACCGGCTCCTACGAGCAGTACTTC. Amino acid sequence: CASSFEGTGSYEQYF.

The sample holds many counts of this clonotype. The gene calls are TRBV5-1 and TRBJ2-2; unclear D gene. Trimming cost V 0 bases and J 5 bases, with 14 bases left between them. The CDR3 runs 16 residues. Germline-derived CDR1 and CDR2 are SGHRS and YFSETQ. CDR3 sequence: CASSLVLGLRTGELFF. CDR3 nucleotide sequence: TGCGCCAGCAGCTTGGTTTTGGGGTTAAGGACCGGGGAGCTGTTTTTT.

This clonotype came up many times. The chain combines TRBV19 with TRBJ2-7, with 9 bases aligning to TRBD1. Germline V gives CDR1 LNHDA, CDR2 SQIVND (reference sequence). With 4 bases clipped from V and 6 bases from J, the junction kept 7 bases outside the gene matches. The CDR3 is made up of 14 amino acids. CDR3 loop: CASSRGQGSPEQYF. CDR3 nucleotide sequence: TGTGCCAGTAGTAGAGGACAGGGGAGTCCCGAGCAGTACTTC.

There are a few counts of this clonotype. The chain recombines TRBV29-1 with TRBJ2-2; D ambiguous. CDR1 and CDR2 (germline): SQVTM, ANQGSEA. The V end was cut by 0 bases, the J end by 2 bases, with 1 base between. The CDR3 extends over 12 amino acids. The CDR3 nucleotides are TGCAGCGTTGAAGAAAACACCGGGGAGCTGTTTTTT. It encodes CSVEENTGELFF.

The V and J genes are TRBV12-3 or TRBV12-4 and TRBJ1-5; D may be TRBD1 (5 bases). Trimming took 2 bases from V and 9 from J, leaving 11 bases between them. The CDR3 has 13 amino acids. The CDR3 bases are TGTGCCAGCAGTTTAAGCGGGAGGGGGCCCCAGCATTTT. Encoded protein: CASSLSGRGPQHF.

This clonotype came up many times. The V call is TRBV3-1, the J call TRBJ1-2; 7 bases align to TRBD1. Germline CDR1 and CDR2: LGHDT and YNNKEL (reference sequence). Unmatched junction bases numbered 6, after V lost 5 bases and J lost 6 bases. The length of the CDR3 is 13 residues. As DNA, the CDR3 is TGTGCCAGCAGCACAGGGGCTACAGATGGCTACACCTTC. Translation: CASSTGATDGYTF.

The sample holds many counts of this clonotype. The chain employs TRBV5-1 and TRBJ2-1; TRBD1 agrees at 9 bases. Germline V gene sequence: CDR1 SGHRS, CDR2 YFSETQ. The CDR3 runs 14 residues. The trim removed 1 base at V and 10 bases at J, leaving 6 bases unmatched. CDR3 sequence reads: CASSLWDRVNEQFF. Written as DNA, the CDR3 is TGCGCCAGCAGCTTGTGGGACAGGGTAAACGAGCAGTTCTTC.

This clonotype was recorded at least ten times. The chain is built from TRBV11-2 and TRBJ1-5, with 10 bases identical to TRBD1. The CDR3 is made up of 18 amino acids. With V trimmed by 1 base and J by 4 bases, 10 bases remained unmatched. Germline CDR1 reads SGHAT; CDR2 reads FQNNGV. CDR3: CASSLGQTGQGGNQPQHF. As DNA, the CDR3 is TGTGCCAGCAGCTTAGGGCAAACAGGACAGGGGGGTAATCAGCCCCAGCATTTT.

This clonotype was seen ten or more times. The genes are TRBV12-3 or TRBV12-4 and TRBJ2-5; 7 bases match TRBD2. Trimming cost V 4 bases and J 1 base; bases outside gene matches: 6. The CDR3 covers 15 residues. The CDR3 here is CASSSLSSGQETQYF. DNA for the CDR3: TGTGCCAGCAGTTCCCTATCTAGCGGCCAAGAGACCCAGTACTTC.

This clonotype is medium-sized within its sample. The rearrangement links TRBV13 to TRBJ2-3; D may match TRBD1 or TRBD2 (5 bases each). This CDR3 has 13 residues. V was cut by 2 bases and J by 4 bases, with 7 bases left in between. Germline CDR1 reads PRHDT; CDR2 reads FYEKMQ (reference sequence). The CDR3 here is CASSLTGPDTQYF. Written as DNA, the CDR3 is TGTGCCAGCAGCTTAACGGGGCCAGATACGCAGTATTTT.

This clonotype was recorded at least ten times. The genes are TRBV3-1 and TRBJ2-7, with D perhaps being TRBD1 or TRBD2 (6 bases each). Germline V lookup: CDR1 LGHDT, CDR2 YNNKEL (reference sequence). The length of the CDR3 is 12 residues. V lost 8 bases, J lost 7 bases, and 15 bases lay in between. CDR3 residues: CASETGAGEQYF. The CDR3 region has the DNA TGTGCCAGCGAGACGGGGGCCGGGGAGCAGTACTTC.

The rearrangement uses TRBV20-1 and TRBJ2-7, with 9 positions matching TRBD1. Looked up from germline, CDR1 is DFQATT and CDR2 is SNEGSKA (reference sequence). V lost 1 base to trimming and J lost 3 bases; unmatched junction nucleotides: 7. The CDR3 contains 15 residues. CDR3 loop: CSARAAGTGFYEQYF. The CDR3 DNA sequence: TGCAGTGCTAGAGCCGCGGGGACAGGGTTCTACGAGCAGTACTTC.

This clonotype was seen a few times. The V call is TRBV20-1, the J call TRBJ2-2; TRBD1 might be the D (5 bases). CDR3 length equals 11 residues. Trimming removed 6 bases at V and 6 bases at J, with 8 bases between. The germline CDR1 and CDR2 sequences are DFQATT and SNEGSKA (reference sequence). The CDR3 DNA reads TGCAGTGCGCCAGGGTCCGGGGAGCTGTTTTTT. Its protein is CSAPGSGELFF.

This clonotype was found a few times. The chain carries TRBV6-2 or TRBV6-3 and TRBJ1-1; D remains ambiguous. This CDR3 spans 12 amino acids. Trimming pared 5 bases from V and 10 bases from J, leaving 14 bases between. Germline V CDR1 and CDR2: MNHEY, SVGEGT. The CDR3: CASSNLSQRAFF. The CDR3, as DNA: TGTGCCAGCAGTAACCTTTCCCAAAGAGCTTTCTTT.

CDR3 sequence: CASSYSQYSNQPQHF. The CDR3 DNA is TGTGCCAGCAGTTACAGTCAGTATAGCAATCAGCCCCAGCATTTT. This sequence joins TRBV6-5 and TRBJ1-5; D ambiguous. Germline V gene data show CDR1 as MNHEY and CDR2 as SVGAGI. The V end lost 2 bases, the J end lost 0 bases, and 8 bases lay between the germline ends. The CDR3 sequence is 15 residues long.

In this sample, this clonotype turned up many times. The chain has TRBV7-2 and TRBJ1-3; no firm D call. Germline loops: CDR1 SGHTA, CDR2 FQGNSA. The CDR3 has 16 amino acids. The V end was cut by 5 bases, the J end by 1 base, with 15 bases between. As DNA, the CDR3 is TGTGCCAGCAGCCCCCCGGGCAGCACTTCTGGAAACACCATATATTTT. Its translation: CASSPPGSTSGNTIYF.

The V and J genes are TRBV19 and TRBJ2-1, with D tentatively TRBD1 or TRBD2 (6 bases each). Trimming removed 7 bases at V and 2 bases at J, with 15 bases between. CDR1 LNHDA and CDR2 SQIVND come from the germline V gene (reference sequence). The length of the CDR3 is 15 residues. CDR3 residues: CASNKGGGPYNEQFF. The CDR3 DNA sequence: TGTGCCAGTAATAAGGGGGGCGGGCCCTACAATGAGCAGTTCTTC.

The gene calls are TRBV5-1 and TRBJ2-3; no clear D. V lost 0 bases and J 1 base, leaving 9 bases between the germline ends. The germline V gene has CDR1 SGHRS and CDR2 YFSETQ. This CDR3 comprises 15 residues. The CDR3 region has the DNA TGCGCCAGCAGCTTGGGGGCAGCCCGCACAGATACGCAGTATTTT. Its translation is CASSLGAARTDTQYF.

The rearrangement links TRBV10-3 to TRBJ2-1; 10 positions match TRBD2. Germline V gives CDR1 ENHRY, CDR2 SYGVKD. The V gene end was trimmed by 5 bases and the J gene end by 8 bases; junction bases not matched to a gene: 9. This CDR3 region has 15 residues. Here the CDR3 DNA reads TGTGCCATCAGTATGAGCGGGGGGGCCTTAGATGAGCAGTTCTTC. Translated, it gives CAISMSGGALDEQFF.

The chain recombines TRBV12-3 or TRBV12-4 with TRBJ2-4; 10 nucleotides line up with TRBD2. This CDR3 is built from 16 residues. J was trimmed by 6 bases and V by 3 bases; bases with no gene match: 8. The CDR3 nucleotides read TGTGCCAGCAGTTTCCGACTAGCGGGTCGAGGAAACATTCAGTACTTC. It yields the protein CASSFRLAGRGNIQYF.

The V and J genes are TRBV7-2 and TRBJ1-3; D uncertain. V lost 4 bases and J lost 3, with 13 bases in between. Per the germline V gene, CDR1 is SGHTA and CDR2 is FQGNSA. The CDR3 consists of 15 residues. The CDR3 spells CASSYPGLRGNTIYF. Here the CDR3 DNA reads TGTGCCAGCAGCTACCCTGGACTCCGTGGAAACACCATATATTTT. The variable domain in full, with the rest retrieved from reference TRBV7-2 and TRBJ1-3, is GAGVSQSPSNKVTEKGKDVELRCDPISGHTALYWYRQSLGQGLEFLIYFQGNSAPDKSGLPSDRFSAERTGGSVSTLTIQRTQQEDSAVYLCASSYPGLRGNTIYFGEGSWLTVV.

This clonotype was seen only a few times. The genes are TRBV7-9 and TRBJ2-5; D gene uncertain. V was pared by 3 bases and J by 0 bases, with 11 bases between. Looked up from germline, CDR1 is SEHNR and CDR2 is FQNEAQ (reference sequence). The CDR3 consists of 15 residues. The CDR3 nucleotides read TGTGCCAGCAGCTTCGCCAACGGGTACCAAGAGACCCAGTACTTC. Encoded protein: CASSFANGYQETQYF.

This clonotype was detected ten times or more. This chain connects TRBV28 to TRBJ1-2; tentative D call: TRBD1 (5 bases). The V end was cut by 3 bases, the J end by 2 bases, with 16 bases between. Looked up from germline, CDR1 is MDHEN and CDR2 is SYDVKM. This CDR3 comprises 16 residues. CDR3 residues: CASSLGHRKINYGYTF. The CDR3, as DNA: TGTGCCAGCAGTTTGGGCCACAGGAAAATCAACTATGGCTACACCTTC.

The V call is TRBV28, the J call TRBJ2-7; 7 positions match TRBD1. The CDR3 sequence is 16 residues long. Trimming cost V 4 bases and J 2 bases; bases outside gene matches: 11. The germline V gene encodes CDR1 MDHEN and CDR2 SYDVKM. CDR3 coding DNA: TGTGCCAGCAGTTCCGCCGAAGGACAGGTAACCTACGAGCAGTACTTC. Its translation is CASSSAEGQVTYEQYF.

This clonotype appeared many times. The chain employs TRBV19 and TRBJ1-5; no clear D. Trimming cost V 0 bases and J 4 bases, with 10 bases left between them. The germline V gene has CDR1 LNHDA and CDR2 SQIVND (reference sequence). The CDR3 covers 15 residues. The CDR3 region is CASSIEGGQNQPQHF. Written as DNA, the CDR3 is TGTGCCAGTAGTATAGAAGGTGGCCAAAATCAGCCCCAGCATTTT. Full variable domain (missing parts from reference TRBV19 and TRBJ1-5): DGGITQSPKYLFRKEGQNVTLSCEQNLNHDAMYWYRQDPGQGLRLIYYSQIVNDFQKGDIAEGYSVSREKKESFPLTVTSAQKNPTAFYLCASSIEGGQNQPQHFGDGTRLSIL.

This clonotype was seen many times. The chain couples TRBV11-2 to TRBJ1-2; TRBD1 might be the D (6 bases). Per germline, CDR1 SGHAT and CDR2 FQNNGV. The V end lost 5 bases, the J end lost 1 base, and 11 bases lay between the germline ends. CDR3 size: 14 residues. The CDR3 DNA is TGTGCCAGCAGCGCCAGACAGGTTAACTATGGCTACACCTTC. This translates into CASSARQVNYGYTF.